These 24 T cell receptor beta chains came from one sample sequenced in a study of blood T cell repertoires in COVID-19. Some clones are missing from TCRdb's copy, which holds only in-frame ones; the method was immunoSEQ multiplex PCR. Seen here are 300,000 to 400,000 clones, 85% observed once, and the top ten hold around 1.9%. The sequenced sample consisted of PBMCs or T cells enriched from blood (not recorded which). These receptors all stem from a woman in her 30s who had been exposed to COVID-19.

The CDR3 DNA sequence: TGTGCCAGCAGTTTATTGGCAGGGCTGAACACTGAAGCTTTCTTT. Amino acids: CASSLLAGLNTEAFF. The rearrangement uses TRBV27 and TRBJ1-1, with D perhaps matching TRBD1 (5 bases). Germline CDR1 reads MNHEY; CDR2 reads SMNVEV (reference sequence). The V gene lost 1 base and the J gene lost 0 bases, with 9 bases spanning the gap. The CDR3 runs 15 residues.

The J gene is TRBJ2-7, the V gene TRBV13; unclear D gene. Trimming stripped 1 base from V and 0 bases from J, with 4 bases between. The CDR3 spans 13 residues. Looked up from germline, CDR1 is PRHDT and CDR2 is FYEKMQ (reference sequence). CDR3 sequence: CASSLASSYEQYF. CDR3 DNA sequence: TGTGCCAGCAGCTTAGCCAGCTCCTACGAGCAGTACTTC.

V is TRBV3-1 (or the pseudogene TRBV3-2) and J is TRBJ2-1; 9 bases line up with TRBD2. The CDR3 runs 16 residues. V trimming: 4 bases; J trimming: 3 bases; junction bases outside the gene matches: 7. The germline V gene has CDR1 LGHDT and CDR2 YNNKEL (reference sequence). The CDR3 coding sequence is TGTGCCAGCAGCCCACATAGCGGGAGAAGCTACAATGAGCAGTTCTTC. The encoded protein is CASSPHSGRSYNEQFF.

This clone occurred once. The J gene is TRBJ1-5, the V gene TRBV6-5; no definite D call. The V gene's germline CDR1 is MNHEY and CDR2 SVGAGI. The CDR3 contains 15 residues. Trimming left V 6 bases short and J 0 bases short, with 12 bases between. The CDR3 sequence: CASRIEVYSNQPQHF. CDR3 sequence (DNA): TGTGCCAGCAGAATCGAGGTTTATAGCAATCAGCCCCAGCATTTT.

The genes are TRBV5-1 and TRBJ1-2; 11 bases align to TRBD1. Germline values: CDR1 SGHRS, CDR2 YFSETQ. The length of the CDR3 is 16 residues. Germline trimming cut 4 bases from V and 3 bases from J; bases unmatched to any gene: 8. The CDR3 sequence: CASSPADRGPDYGYTF. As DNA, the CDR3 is TGCGCCAGCAGCCCCGCGGACAGGGGGCCTGACTATGGCTACACCTTC.

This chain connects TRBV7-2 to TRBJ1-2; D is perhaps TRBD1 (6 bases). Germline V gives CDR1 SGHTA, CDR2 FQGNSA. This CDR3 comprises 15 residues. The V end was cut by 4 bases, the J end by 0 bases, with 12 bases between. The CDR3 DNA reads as TGTGCCAGCAGCTCCTCCGACAGGTCTAACTATGGCTACACCTTC. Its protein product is CASSSSDRSNYGYTF. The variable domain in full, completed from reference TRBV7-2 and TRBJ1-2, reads GAGVSQSPSNKVTEKGKDVELRCDPISGHTALYWYRQSLGQGLEFLIYFQGNSAPDKSGLPSDRFSAERTGGSVSTLTIQRTQQEDSAVYLCASSSSDRSNYGYTFGSGTRLTVV.

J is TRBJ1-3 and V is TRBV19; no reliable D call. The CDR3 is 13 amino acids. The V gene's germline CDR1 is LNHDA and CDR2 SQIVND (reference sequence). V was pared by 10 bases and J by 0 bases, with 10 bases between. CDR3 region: CATSGSSGNTIYF. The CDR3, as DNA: TGTGCCACGAGCGGTAGCTCTGGAAACACCATATATTTT.

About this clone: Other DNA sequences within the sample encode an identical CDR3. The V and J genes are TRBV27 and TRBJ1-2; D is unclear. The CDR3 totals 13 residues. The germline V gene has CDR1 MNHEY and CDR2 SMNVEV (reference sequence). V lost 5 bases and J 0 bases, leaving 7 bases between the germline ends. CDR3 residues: CASSLRANYGYTF. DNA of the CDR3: TGTGCCAGCAGTCTACGAGCTAACTATGGCTACACCTTC.

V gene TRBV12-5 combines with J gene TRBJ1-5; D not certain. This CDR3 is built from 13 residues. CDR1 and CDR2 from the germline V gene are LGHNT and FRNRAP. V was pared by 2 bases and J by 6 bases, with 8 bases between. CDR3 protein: CASGLNAAQPQHF. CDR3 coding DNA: TGTGCTAGTGGTTTGAATGCGGCTCAGCCCCAGCATTTT.

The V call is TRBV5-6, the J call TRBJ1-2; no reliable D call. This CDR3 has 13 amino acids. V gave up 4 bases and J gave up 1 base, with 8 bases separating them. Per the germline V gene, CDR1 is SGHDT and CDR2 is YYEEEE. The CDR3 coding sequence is TGTGCCAGCAGCCGAGGGTTTAACTATGGCTACACCTTC. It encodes CASSRGFNYGYTF.

CDR3 DNA: TGTGCCAGCAGCTTGACCCGGGAGAGGGATACGCAGTATTTT. It translates to CASSLTRERDTQYF. The gene calls are TRBV5-4 and TRBJ2-3; possibly TRBD2 for D (6 bases). This CDR3 is built from 14 residues. Trimming took off 1 base at V and 6 bases at J, with 12 bases between the two ends. Germline assignment: CDR1 SGHNT and CDR2 YYREEE (reference sequence).

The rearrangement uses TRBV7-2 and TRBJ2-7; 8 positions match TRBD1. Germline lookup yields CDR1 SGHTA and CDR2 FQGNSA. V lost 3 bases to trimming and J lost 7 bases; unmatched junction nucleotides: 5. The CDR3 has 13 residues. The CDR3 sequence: CASSFQGATEQYF. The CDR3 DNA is TGTGCCAGCAGCTTTCAGGGGGCGACTGAGCAGTACTTC.

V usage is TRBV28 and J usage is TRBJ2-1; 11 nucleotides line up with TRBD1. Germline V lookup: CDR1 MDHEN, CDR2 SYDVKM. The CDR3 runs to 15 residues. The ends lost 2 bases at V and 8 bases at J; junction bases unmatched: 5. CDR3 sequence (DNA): TGTGCCAGCAGTTTAAGGGACAGGGGGGGGGATGAGCAGTTCTTC. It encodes CASSLRDRGGDEQFF.

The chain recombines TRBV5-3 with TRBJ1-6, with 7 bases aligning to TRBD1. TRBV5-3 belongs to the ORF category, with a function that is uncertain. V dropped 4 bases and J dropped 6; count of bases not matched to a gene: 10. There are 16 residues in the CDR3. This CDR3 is CARSTRDRDGNSPLHF. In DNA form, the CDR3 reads TGTGCCAGAAGCACACGAGACAGGGATGGTAATTCACCCCTCCACTTT.

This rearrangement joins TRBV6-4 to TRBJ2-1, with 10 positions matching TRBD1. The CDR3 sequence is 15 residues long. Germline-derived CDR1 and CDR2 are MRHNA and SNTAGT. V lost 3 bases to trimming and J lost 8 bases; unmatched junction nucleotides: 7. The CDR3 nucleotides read TGTGCCAGCAGTGAAGCGGGGACAGGGGTTGATGAGCAGTTCTTC. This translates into CASSEAGTGVDEQFF.

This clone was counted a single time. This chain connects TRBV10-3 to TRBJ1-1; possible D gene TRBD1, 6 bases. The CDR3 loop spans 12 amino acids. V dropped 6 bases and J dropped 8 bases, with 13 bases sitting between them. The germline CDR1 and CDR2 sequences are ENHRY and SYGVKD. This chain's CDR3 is CAIRSDTGEAFF. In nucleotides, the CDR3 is TGTGCCATCAGGAGCGACACAGGGGAAGCTTTCTTT.

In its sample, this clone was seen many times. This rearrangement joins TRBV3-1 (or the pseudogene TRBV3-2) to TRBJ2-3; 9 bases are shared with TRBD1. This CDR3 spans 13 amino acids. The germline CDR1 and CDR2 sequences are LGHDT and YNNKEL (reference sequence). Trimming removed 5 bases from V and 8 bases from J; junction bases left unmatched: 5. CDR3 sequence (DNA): TGTGCCAGCAGCTCGGGACAGGGAAGTACGCAGTATTTT. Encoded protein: CASSSGQGSTQYF.

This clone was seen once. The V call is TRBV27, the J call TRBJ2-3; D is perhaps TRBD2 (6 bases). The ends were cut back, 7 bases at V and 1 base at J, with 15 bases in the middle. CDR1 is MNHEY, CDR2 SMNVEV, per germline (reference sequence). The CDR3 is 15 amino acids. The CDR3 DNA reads TGTGCCAGCATAGGGTCGGCTAGCGGCACAGATACGCAGTATTTT. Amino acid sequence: CASIGSASGTDTQYF.

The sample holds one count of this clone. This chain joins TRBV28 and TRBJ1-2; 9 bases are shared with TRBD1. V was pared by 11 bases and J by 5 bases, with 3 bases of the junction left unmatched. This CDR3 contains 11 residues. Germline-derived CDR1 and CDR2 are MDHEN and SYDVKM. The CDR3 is CALGTGYGYTF. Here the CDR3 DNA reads TGTGCCCTCGGGACAGGGTATGGCTACACCTTC.

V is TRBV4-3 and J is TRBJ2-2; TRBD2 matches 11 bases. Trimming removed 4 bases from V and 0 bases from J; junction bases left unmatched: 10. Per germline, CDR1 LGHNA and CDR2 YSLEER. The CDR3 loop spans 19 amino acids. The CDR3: CASSRALAGGLANTGELFF. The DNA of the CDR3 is TGCGCCAGCAGCCGGGCTCTAGCGGGGGGCTTAGCGAACACCGGGGAGCTGTTTTTT.

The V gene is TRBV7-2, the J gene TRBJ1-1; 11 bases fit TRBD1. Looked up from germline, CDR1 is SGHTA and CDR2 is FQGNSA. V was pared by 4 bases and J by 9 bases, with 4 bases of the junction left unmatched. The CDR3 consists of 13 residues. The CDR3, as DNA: TGTGCCAGCAGCTCTCGGGACAGGGGGAAAGCTTTCTTT. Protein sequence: CASSSRDRGKAFF.

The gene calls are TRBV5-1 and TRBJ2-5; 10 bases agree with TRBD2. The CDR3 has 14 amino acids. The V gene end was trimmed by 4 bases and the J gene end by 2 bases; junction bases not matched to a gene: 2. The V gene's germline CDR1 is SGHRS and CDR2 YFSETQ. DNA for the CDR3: TGCGCCAGCAGCCGGACTAGCGGACAAGAGACCCAGTACTTC. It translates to CASSRTSGQETQYF. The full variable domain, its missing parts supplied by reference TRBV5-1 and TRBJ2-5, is KAGVTQTPRYLIKTRGQQVTLSCSPISGHRSVSWYQQTPGQGLQFLFEYFSETQRNKGNFPGRFSGRQFSNSRSEMNVSTLELGDSALYLCASSRTSGQETQYFGPGTRLLVL.

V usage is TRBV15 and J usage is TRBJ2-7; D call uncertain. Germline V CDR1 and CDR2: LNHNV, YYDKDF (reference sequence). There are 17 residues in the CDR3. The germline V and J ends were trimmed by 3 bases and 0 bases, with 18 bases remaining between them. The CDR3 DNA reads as TGTGCCACCAGCAGTGGTCAGGTATCTTTTGGCTCCTACGAGCAGTACTTC. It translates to CATSSGQVSFGSYEQYF.

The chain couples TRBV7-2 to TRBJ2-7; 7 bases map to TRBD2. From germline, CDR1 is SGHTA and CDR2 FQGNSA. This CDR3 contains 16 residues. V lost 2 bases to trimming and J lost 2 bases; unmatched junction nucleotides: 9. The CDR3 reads CASSLIRGGNPYEQYF. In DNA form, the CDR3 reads TGTGCCAGCAGCTTAATTCGCGGGGGAAACCCCTACGAGCAGTACTTC.